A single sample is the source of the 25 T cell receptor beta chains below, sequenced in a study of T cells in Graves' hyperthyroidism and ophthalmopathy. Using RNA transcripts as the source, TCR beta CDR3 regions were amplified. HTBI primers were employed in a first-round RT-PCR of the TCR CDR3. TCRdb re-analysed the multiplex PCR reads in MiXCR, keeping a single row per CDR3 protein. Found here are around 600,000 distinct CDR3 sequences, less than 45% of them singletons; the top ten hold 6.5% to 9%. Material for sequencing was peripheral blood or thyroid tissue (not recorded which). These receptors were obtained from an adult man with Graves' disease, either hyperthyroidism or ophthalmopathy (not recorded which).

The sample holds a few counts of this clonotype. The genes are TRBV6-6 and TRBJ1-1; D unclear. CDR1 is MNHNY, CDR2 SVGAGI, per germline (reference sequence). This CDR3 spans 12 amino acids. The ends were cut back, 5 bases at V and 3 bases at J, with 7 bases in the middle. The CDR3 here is CASSDPYTEAFF. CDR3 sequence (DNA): TGTGCCAGCAGTGATCCGTACACTGAAGCTTTCTTT.

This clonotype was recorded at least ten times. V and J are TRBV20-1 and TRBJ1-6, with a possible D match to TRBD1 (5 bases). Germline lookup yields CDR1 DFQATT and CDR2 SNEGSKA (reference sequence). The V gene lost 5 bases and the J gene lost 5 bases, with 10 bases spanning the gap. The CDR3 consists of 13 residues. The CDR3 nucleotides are TGCAGTGCTGAGGGGCCTAATAATTCACCCCTCCACTTT. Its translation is CSAEGPNNSPLHF.

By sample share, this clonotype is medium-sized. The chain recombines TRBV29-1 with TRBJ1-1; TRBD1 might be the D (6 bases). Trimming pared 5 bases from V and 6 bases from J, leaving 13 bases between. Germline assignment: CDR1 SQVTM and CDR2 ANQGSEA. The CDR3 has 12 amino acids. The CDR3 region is CSVRRGDAEAFF. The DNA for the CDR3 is TGCAGCGTTAGGAGGGGGGACGCTGAAGCTTTCTTT.

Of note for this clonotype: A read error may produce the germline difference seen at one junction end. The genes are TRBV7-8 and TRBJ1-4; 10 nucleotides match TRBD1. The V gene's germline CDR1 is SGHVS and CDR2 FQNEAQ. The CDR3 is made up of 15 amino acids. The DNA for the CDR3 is TGCGCCAGCAGCCAGGGGACAGGGGAGGGGGAAAAACTGTTTTTT. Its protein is CASSQGTGEGEKLFF.

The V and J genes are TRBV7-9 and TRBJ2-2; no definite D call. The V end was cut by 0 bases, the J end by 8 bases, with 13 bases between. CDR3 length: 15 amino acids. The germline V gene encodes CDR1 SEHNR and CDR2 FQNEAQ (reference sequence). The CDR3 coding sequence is TGTGCCAGCAGCTTAGCGCGCATCGTTTTGGGGGAGCTGTTTTTT. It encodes CASSLARIVLGELFF.

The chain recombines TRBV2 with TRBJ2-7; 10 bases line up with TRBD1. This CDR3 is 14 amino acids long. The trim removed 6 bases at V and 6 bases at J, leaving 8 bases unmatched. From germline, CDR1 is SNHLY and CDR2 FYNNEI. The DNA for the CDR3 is TGTGCCAGCAGATCCGGGACAGGGGTCACCGAGCAGTACTTC. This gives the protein CASRSGTGVTEQYF.

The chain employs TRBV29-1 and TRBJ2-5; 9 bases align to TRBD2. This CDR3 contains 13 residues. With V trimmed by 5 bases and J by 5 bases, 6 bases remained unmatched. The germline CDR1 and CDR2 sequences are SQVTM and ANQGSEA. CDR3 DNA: TGCAGCGTTCTAGCGGGAAGTGGTGAGACCCAGTACTTC. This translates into CSVLAGSGETQYF.

CDR3 bases: TGTGCCAGCAGCCCGCCGGGGCCCTCTGGAAACACCATATATTTT. Amino acid sequence: CASSPPGPSGNTIYF. The chain joins TRBV7-2 to TRBJ1-3, with a weak D call TRBD1 (5 bases). Germline values: CDR1 SGHTA, CDR2 FQGNSA. CDR3 length: 15 residues. Trimming took off 5 bases at V and 0 bases at J, with 11 bases between the two ends.

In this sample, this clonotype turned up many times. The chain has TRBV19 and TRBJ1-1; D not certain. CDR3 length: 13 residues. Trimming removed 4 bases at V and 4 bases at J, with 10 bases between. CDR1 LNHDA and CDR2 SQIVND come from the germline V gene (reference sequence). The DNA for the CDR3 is TGTGCCAGTAGTAGCACGCCGGGCACTGAAGCTTTCTTT. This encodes CASSSTPGTEAFF.

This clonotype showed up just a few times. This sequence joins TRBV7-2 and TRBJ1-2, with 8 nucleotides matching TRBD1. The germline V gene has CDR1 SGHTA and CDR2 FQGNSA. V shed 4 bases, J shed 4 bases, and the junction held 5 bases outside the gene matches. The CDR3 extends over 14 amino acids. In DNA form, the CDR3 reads TGTGCCAGCAGCTCCCGACAGGGGACCTATGGCTACACCTTC. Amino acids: CASSSRQGTYGYTF.

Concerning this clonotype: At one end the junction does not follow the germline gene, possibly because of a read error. CDR3 sequence: CASRAGQGGEQFF. CDR3 DNA: TGCGCCAGCAGGGCCGGACAGGGGGGTGAGCAGTTCTTC. V usage is TRBV7-9 and J usage is TRBJ2-1, with TRBD1 matching 10 bases. The length of the CDR3 is 13 residues. The germline V gene has CDR1 SEHNR and CDR2 FQNEAQ (reference sequence).

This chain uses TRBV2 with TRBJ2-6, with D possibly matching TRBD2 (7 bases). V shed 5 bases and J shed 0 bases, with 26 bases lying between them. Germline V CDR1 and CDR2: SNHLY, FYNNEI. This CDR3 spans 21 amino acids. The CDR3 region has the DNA TGTGCCAGCAGTTTAGCTGTGGGGGGGGGCAACCTCATCTCTGGGGCCAACGTCCTGACTTTC. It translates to CASSLAVGGGNLISGANVLTF.

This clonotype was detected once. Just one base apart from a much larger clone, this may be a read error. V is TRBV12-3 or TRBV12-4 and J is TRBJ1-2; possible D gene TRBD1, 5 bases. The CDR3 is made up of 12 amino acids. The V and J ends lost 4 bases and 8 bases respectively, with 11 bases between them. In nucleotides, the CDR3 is TGTGCCAGCAGTTGGGACGGCAGGGGCTACACCTTC. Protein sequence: CASSWDGRGYTF.

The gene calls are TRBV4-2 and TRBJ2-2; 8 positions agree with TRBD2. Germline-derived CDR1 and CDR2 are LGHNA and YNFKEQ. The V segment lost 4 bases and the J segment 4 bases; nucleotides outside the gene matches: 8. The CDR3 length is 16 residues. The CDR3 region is CASSLSGGDITGELFF. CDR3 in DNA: TGTGCCAGCAGCCTAAGCGGGGGCGACATCACCGGGGAGCTGTTTTTT.

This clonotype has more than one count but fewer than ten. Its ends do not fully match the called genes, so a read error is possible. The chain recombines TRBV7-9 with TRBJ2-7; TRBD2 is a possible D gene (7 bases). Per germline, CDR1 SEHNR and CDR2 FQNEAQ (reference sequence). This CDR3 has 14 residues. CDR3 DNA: TGCGCCAGCAGCCAAGAACGGCGGGGGCAAGAGCAGTACTTC. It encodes CASSQERRGQEQYF.

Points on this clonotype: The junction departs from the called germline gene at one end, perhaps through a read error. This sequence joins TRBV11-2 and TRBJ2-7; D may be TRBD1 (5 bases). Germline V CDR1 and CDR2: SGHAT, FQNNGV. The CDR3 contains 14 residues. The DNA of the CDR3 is TGCGCCAGCAGTGGGGCAGCTACTTCCTACGAGCAGTACTTC. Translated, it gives CASSGAATSYEQYF.

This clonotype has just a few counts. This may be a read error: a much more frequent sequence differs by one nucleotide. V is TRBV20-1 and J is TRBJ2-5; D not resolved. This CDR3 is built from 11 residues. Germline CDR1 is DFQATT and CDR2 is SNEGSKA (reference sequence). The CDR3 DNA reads TGCAGTGCTGGAGATATCATTGCCCAGTACTTC. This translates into CSAGDIIAQYF.

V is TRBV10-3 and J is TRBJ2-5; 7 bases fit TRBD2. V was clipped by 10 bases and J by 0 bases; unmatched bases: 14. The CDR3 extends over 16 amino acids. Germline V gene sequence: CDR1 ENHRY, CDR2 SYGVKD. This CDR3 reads CASRRTRVGYQETQYF. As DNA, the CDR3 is TGTGCCAGCAGGAGGACTAGGGTGGGGTACCAAGAGACCCAGTACTTC.

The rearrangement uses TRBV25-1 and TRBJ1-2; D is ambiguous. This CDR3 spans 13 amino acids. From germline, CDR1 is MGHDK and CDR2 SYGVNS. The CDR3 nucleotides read TGTGCTAGAGATCAAGGCGGTCCGCTTGGCTACACCTTC. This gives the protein CARDQGGPLGYTF.

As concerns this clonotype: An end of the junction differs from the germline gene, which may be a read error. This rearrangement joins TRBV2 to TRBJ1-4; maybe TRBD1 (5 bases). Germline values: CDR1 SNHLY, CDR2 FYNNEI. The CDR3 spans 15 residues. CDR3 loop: CAISEGGPGDEKLFF. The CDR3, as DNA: TGTGCCATCAGTGAAGGAGGGCCGGGGGATGAAAAACTGTTTTTT.

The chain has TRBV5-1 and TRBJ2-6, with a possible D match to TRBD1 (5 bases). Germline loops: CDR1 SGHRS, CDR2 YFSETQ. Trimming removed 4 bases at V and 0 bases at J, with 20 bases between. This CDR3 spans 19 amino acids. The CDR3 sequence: CASSPGVVREPSGANVLTF. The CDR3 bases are TGCGCCAGCAGCCCTGGGGTGGTCAGGGAACCCTCTGGGGCCAACGTCCTGACTTTC.

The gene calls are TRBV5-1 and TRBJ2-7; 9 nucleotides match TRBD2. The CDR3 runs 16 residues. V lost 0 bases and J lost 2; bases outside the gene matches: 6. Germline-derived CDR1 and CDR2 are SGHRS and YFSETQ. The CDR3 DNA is TGCGCCAGCAGCTTGGAGGCAGCGGGGGGAACCTACGAGCAGTACTTC. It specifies CASSLEAAGGTYEQYF.

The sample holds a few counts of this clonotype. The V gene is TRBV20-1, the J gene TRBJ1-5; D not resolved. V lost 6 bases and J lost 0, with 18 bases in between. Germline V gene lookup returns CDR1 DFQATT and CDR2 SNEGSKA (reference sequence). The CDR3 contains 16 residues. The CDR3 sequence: CSAVPVGSHSNQPQHF. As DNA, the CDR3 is TGCAGTGCCGTCCCGGTAGGGTCACATAGCAATCAGCCCCAGCATTTT.

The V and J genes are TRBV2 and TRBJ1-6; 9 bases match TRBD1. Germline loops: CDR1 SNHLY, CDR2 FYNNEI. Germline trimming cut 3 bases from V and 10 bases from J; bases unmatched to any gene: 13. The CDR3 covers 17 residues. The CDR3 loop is CASSDGTGYGIKSPLHF. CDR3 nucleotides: TGTGCCAGCAGTGACGGGACAGGGTATGGGATCAAGTCACCCCTCCACTTT.

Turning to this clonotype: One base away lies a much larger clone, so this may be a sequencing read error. CDR3 sequence (DNA): TGTGCCACCAGAGACGGGGCATTTGCGAACACCGGGGAGCTGTTTTTT. Translation gives CATRDGAFANTGELFF. The chain has TRBV15 and TRBJ2-2; D is tentatively TRBD1 or TRBD2 (5 bases each). Per the germline V gene, CDR1 is LNHNV and CDR2 is YYDKDF (reference sequence). The CDR3 has 16 residues. V was clipped by 6 bases and J by 0 bases, with 14 bases between them. The entire variable domain, with the rest obtained from reference TRBV15 and TRBJ2-2, is as follows: DAMVIQNPRYQVTQFGKPVTLSCSQTLNHNVMYWYQQKSSQAPKLLFHYYDKDFNNEADTPDNFQSRRPNTSFCFLDIRSPGLGDTAMYLCATRDGAFANTGELFFGEGSRLTVL.